The 18 T cell receptor beta chains in this list originate from one sample, sequenced in a study of T cell responses to AZD1222 COVID-19 vaccine. The method was immunoSEQ multiplex PCR; TCRdb's version includes in-frame clones alone and lacks a portion of them. This sample yields some 120,000 clones, of which around 83% are seen a single time; around 12% belongs to the top ten. This material consisted of peripheral blood, taken on day 0 of AZD1222 vaccination. The receptor set was obtained from an adult in good health.

The chain links TRBV6-5 to TRBJ1-3; D perhaps matches TRBD1 (5 bases). Trimming left V 9 bases short and J 2 bases short, with 14 bases between. This CDR3 spans 14 amino acids. The V gene's germline CDR1 is MNHEY and CDR2 SVGAGI. The CDR3 bases are TGTGCCAGTTCGGGCACAGGCGCTGGAAACACCATATATTTT. The encoded protein is CASSGTGAGNTIYF.

The gene calls are TRBV6-6 and TRBJ2-7, with 8 bases lining up with TRBD1. This CDR3 contains 14 residues. Trimming at V came to 2 bases and at J to 6 bases, leaving 6 bases not matched to a gene. From germline, CDR1 is MNHNY and CDR2 SVGAGI (reference sequence). CDR3 nucleotides: TGTGCCAGCAGTTACCCCGACAGGGGCTCCGAGCAGTACTTC. It codes for CASSYPDRGSEQYF.

The rearrangement links TRBV6-5 to TRBJ1-5; the D is unclear. This CDR3 region has 13 residues. The germline gives CDR1 MNHEY, CDR2 SVGAGI. V lost 4 bases and J lost 4, with 8 bases in between. This CDR3 reads CASSSQENQPQHF. The CDR3 DNA sequence: TGTGCCAGCAGTTCCCAGGAGAATCAGCCCCAGCATTTT.

The chain uses TRBV6-6 and TRBJ1-2; a possible D gene is TRBD1 (5 bases). This CDR3 region has 15 residues. The germline V and J ends were trimmed by 7 bases and 4 bases, with 19 bases remaining between them. Germline loops: CDR1 MNHNY, CDR2 SVGAGI (reference sequence). The CDR3 region is CASTLGRDSTYGYTF. Here the CDR3 DNA reads TGTGCCAGCACCCTGGGCAGGGACTCGACCTATGGCTACACCTTC.

The chain carries TRBV7-2 and TRBJ1-5; D possibly corresponds to TRBD1 (5 bases). V lost 4 bases, J lost 11 bases, and 15 bases lay in between. The germline gives CDR1 SGHTA, CDR2 FQGNSA. The CDR3 is 13 amino acids. The CDR3 is CASSSGSHSTQHF. The CDR3 region has the DNA TGTGCCAGCAGCTCAGGGTCCCATTCAACCCAGCATTTT.

The chain joins TRBV2 to TRBJ2-1; no clear D gene. V lost 4 bases to trimming and J lost 8 bases, with 12 bases between them. Germline V gives CDR1 SNHLY, CDR2 FYNNEI. The CDR3 totals 13 residues. CDR3 amino acids: CASSGGRFHEQFF. In nucleotides, the CDR3 is TGTGCCAGCAGTGGTGGACGGTTCCATGAGCAGTTCTTC.

The genes are TRBV5-6 and TRBJ1-5; 9 nucleotides line up with TRBD1. The CDR3 sequence is 16 residues long. Trimming took 3 bases from V and 2 from J; bases not matched to a gene: 6. From germline, CDR1 is SGHDT and CDR2 YYEEEE. CDR3 nucleotides: TGTGCCAGCAGCTCGAACAGGGGGCGAGGCAATCAGCCCCAGCATTTT. It translates to CASSSNRGRGNQPQHF. The variable domain in full, completed from reference TRBV5-6 and TRBJ1-5, reads DAGVTQSPTHLIKTRGQQVTLRCSPKSGHDTVSWYQQALGQGPQFIFQYYEEEERQRGNFPDRFSGHQFPNYSSELNVNALLLGDSALYLCASSSNRGRGNQPQHFGDGTRLSIL.

In this sample, this clone turned up once. The chain is built from TRBV24-1 and TRBJ1-2; the match to TRBD1 covers 10 bases. Unmatched junction bases numbered 4, after V lost 4 bases and J lost 3 bases. Germline V gene data show CDR1 as KGHDR and CDR2 as SFDVKD. This CDR3 spans 15 amino acids. The DNA for the CDR3 is TGTGCCACCAGTGACGCCGGGACAGGGGACTATGGCTACACCTTC. Translated, it gives CATSDAGTGDYGYTF.

The rearrangement uses TRBV5-1 and TRBJ2-5, with 7 bases lining up with TRBD2. Looked up from germline, CDR1 is SGHRS and CDR2 is YFSETQ. V gave up 1 base and J gave up 1 base; unmatched junction bases: 4. CDR3 size: 15 residues. The CDR3, as DNA: TGCGCCAGCAGCTTGCAGGGAGGGATCCAAGAGACCCAGTACTTC. Translation gives CASSLQGGIQETQYF.

The chain carries TRBV2 and TRBJ2-2; 7 bases fit TRBD1. Germline CDR1 reads SNHLY; CDR2 reads FYNNEI. Trimming at V came to 2 bases and at J to 5 bases, leaving 5 bases not matched to a gene. This CDR3 spans 15 amino acids. CDR3 bases: TGTGCCAGCAGTGAAAGAGGGGGCGGTACCGGGGAGCTGTTTTTT. Its translation: CASSERGGGTGELFF.

The chain combines TRBV5-5 with TRBJ1-2; D is undetermined. The V and J ends lost 2 bases and 5 bases respectively, with 16 bases between them. The CDR3 length is 15 residues. Germline lookup yields CDR1 SGHKS and CDR2 YYEKEE (reference sequence). The DNA of the CDR3 is TGTGCCAGCAGCTTTACCCCGGACGGATTTTATGGCTACACCTTC. Translation gives CASSFTPDGFYGYTF. Together with reference TRBV5-5 and TRBJ1-2, the CDR3 gives the full variable domain: DAGVTQSPTHLIKTRGQQVTLRCSPISGHKSVSWYQQVLGQGPQFIFQYYEKEERGRGNFPDRFSARQFPNYSSELNVNALLLGDSALYLCASSFTPDGFYGYTFGSGTRLTVV.

This sequence joins TRBV27 and TRBJ1-4; 8 nucleotides align to TRBD1. After removal of 7 bases from V and 8 bases from J, the junction contained 6 bases not matched to a gene. CDR3 length equals 13 residues. Germline assignment: CDR1 MNHEY and CDR2 SMNVEV (reference sequence). In DNA form, the CDR3 reads TGTGCCAGCAAACAGACAGGGGAAGAAAAACTGTTTTTT. Translation: CASKQTGEEKLFF.

The sample holds one count of this clone. J is TRBJ1-2 and V is TRBV5-5; D is uncertain. Germline loops: CDR1 SGHKS, CDR2 YYEKEE (reference sequence). With 0 bases removed from V and 3 bases from J, the gap between germline ends came to 12 bases. The CDR3 is 15 residues long. The DNA of the CDR3 is TGTGCCAGCAGCTTGGGAGGCTGGGAGGACTATGGCTACACCTTC. Translated: CASSLGGWEDYGYTF.

This clone was recorded only once. V is TRBV29-1 and J is TRBJ2-3; TRBD2 matches at 10 bases. The CDR3 is made up of 21 amino acids. Trimming cost V 6 bases and J 6 bases; bases outside gene matches: 30. CDR1 SQVTM and CDR2 ANQGSEA come from the germline V gene. CDR3 bases: TGCAGCGTGCCCGTGGGGGGGATAAAGACTAGCGGGCCACGCGGGAGGGATACGCAGTATTTT. It is translated as CSVPVGGIKTSGPRGRDTQYF.

This clone was counted once. The CDR3 loop is CASSEVGSPLGRETQYF. The CDR3 DNA reads TGTGCCAGCAGTGAAGTTGGGTCCCCTCTCGGGCGAGAGACCCAGTACTTC. The rearrangement joins TRBV6-1 to TRBJ2-5; no clear D gene. The CDR3 sequence is 17 residues long. The germline V gene encodes CDR1 MNHNS and CDR2 SASEGT. V was shortened by 1 base and J by 4 bases, with 19 bases between the two germline ends.

This sequence joins TRBV4-2 and TRBJ2-2; tentatively, D is TRBD1 (6 bases). Germline CDR1 reads LGHNA; CDR2 reads YNFKEQ. V lost 7 bases and J lost 5, with 17 bases in between. This CDR3 is built from 15 residues. CDR3 sequence reads: CASNAEGGLTGELFF. The CDR3 coding sequence is TGTGCCAGCAATGCTGAAGGGGGATTAACCGGGGAGCTGTTTTTT.

The chain carries TRBV18 and TRBJ2-1, with 7 bases fitting TRBD2. This CDR3 has 16 residues. Looked up from germline, CDR1 is KGHSH and CDR2 is LQKENI. J was trimmed by 0 bases and V by 1 base; bases with no gene match: 3. CDR3 in amino acids: CASSPRGGSSYNEQFF. The DNA for the CDR3 is TGTGCCAGCTCACCACGGGGGGGGAGCTCCTACAATGAGCAGTTCTTC.

The chain recombines TRBV7-6 with TRBJ1-4; the match to TRBD1 covers 7 bases. Looked up from germline, CDR1 is SGHVS and CDR2 is FNYEAQ. The V segment lost 0 bases and the J segment 6 bases; nucleotides outside the gene matches: 10. There are 17 residues in the CDR3. CDR3 in amino acids: CASSLASPQGGYEKLFF. The DNA for the CDR3 is TGTGCCAGCAGCTTAGCATCACCTCAGGGGGGCTATGAAAAACTGTTTTTT.